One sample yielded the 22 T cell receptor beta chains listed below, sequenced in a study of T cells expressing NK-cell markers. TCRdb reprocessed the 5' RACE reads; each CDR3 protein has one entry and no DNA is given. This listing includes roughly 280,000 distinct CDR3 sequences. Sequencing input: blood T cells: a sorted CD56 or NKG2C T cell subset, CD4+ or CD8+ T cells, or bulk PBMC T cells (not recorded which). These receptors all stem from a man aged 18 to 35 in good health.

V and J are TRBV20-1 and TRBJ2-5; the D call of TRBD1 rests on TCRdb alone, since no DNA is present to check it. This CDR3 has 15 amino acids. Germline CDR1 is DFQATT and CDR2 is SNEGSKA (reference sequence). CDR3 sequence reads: CSARGPGQLQETQYF.

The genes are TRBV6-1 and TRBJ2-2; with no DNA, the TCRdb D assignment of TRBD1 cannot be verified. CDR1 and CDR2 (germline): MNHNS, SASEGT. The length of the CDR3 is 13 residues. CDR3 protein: CASKAGANGELFF.

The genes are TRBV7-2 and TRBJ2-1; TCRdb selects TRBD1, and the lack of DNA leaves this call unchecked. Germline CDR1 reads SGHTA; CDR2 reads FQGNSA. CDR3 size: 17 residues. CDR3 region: CASSSSASRAENNEQFF. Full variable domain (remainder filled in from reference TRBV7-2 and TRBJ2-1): GAGVSQSPSNKVTEKGKDVELRCDPISGHTALYWYRQSLGQGLEFLIYFQGNSAPDKSGLPSDRFSAERTGGSVSTLTIQRTQQEDSAVYLCASSSSASRAENNEQFFGPGTRLTVL.

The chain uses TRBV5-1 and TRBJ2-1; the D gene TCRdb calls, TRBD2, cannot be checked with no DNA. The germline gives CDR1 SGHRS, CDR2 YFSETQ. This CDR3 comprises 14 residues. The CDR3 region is CASTDQRAYNEQFF.

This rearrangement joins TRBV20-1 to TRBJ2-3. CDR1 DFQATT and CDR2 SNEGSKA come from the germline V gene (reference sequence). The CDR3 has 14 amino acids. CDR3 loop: CSARDVQSTDTQYF.

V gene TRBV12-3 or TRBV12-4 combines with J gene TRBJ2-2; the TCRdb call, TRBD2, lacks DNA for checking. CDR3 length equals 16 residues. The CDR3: CASSSYSGRGTGELFF.

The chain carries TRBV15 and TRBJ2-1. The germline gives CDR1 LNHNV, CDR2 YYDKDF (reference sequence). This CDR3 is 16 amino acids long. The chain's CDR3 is CATSRVMTQAYNEQFF.

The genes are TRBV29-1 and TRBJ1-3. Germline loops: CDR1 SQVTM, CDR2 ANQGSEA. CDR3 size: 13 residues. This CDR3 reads CSVARLSGNTIYF.

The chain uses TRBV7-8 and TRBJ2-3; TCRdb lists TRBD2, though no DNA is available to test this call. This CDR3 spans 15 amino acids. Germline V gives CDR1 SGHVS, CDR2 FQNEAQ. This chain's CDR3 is CASSPGLAVTDTQYF.

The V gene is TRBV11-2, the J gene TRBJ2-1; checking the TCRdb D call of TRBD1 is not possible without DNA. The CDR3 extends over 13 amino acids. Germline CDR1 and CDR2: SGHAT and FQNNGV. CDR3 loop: CASSSRTKNEQFF.

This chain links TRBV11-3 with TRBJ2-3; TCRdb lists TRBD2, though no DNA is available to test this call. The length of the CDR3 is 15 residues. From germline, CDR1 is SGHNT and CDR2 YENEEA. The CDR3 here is CASSPREESQDTQYF.

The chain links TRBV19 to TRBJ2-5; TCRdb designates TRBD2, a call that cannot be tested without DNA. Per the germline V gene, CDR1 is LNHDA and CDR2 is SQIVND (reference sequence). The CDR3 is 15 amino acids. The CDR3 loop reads CASSISSGRQETQYF.

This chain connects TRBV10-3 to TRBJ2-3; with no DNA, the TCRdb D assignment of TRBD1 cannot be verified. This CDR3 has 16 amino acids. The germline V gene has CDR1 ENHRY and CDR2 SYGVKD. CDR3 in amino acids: CAISRQGERGTDTQYF.

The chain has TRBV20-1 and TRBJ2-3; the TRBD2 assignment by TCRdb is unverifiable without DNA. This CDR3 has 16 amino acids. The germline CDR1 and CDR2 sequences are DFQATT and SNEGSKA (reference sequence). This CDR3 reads CSARDFGTSPKDTQYF.

The CDR3 sequence: CASSNEGNNSPLHF. The chain links TRBV12-3 or TRBV12-4 to TRBJ1-6. The CDR3 totals 14 residues.

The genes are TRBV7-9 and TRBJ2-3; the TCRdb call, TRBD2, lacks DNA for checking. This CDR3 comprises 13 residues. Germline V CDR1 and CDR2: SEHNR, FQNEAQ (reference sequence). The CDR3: CASSLEGGLTQYF.

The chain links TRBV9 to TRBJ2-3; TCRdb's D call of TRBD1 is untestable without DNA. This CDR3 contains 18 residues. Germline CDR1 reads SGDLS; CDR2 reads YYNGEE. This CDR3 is CASSVSDFWTGGWDTQYF.

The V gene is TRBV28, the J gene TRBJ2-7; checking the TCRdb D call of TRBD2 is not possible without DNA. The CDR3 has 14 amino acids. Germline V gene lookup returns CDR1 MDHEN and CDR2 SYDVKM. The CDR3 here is CASSITSLAYEQYF.

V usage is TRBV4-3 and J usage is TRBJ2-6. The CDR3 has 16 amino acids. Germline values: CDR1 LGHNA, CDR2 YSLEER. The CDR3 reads CASSQDGASGANVLTF.

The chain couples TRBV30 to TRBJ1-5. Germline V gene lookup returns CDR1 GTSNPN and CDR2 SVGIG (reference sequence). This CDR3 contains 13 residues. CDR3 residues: CAWSVTDDQPQHF.

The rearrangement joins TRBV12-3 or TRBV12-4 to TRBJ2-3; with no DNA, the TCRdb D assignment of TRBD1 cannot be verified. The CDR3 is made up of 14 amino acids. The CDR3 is CASSLALQARVQYF.

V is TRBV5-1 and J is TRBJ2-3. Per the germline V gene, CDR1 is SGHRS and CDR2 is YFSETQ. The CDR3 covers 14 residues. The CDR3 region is CASSLTVSTDTQYF.